This T cell receptor (beta chain) was identified in a study of beta chain features in type 1 diabetes. On the study more broadly: All samples combined gave 107,917,701 sorted cells for examination. Study-wide results and caveats: Insertions were fewer and deletions more numerous at VDJ junctions in type 1 diabetes patients. All four CD4+ subsets from Type 1 diabetes patients carried moderately but significantly shorter TCRB CDR3s.

There are a few counts of this clone. Antigen: not known. The ends were cut back, 5 bases at V and 7 bases at J, with 18 bases in the middle. This CDR3 region has 14 residues. The V gene's germline CDR1 is GTSNPN and CDR2 SVGIG (reference sequence). The whole isolated RNA underwent reverse transcription, so sequencing captured expressed TCRB transcripts. Sequencing of naive, central memory and regulatory T cell samples gave an average of roughly 3.4 million reads. Assay used: immunoSEQ multiplex PCR; TCRdb lists only in-frame clones, some missing. This sample has 630,000 or so clones, with more than 12% found just once.

The receptor comes from a man younger than 35 with type 1 diabetes. This chain links TRBV30 with TRBJ1-5, with TRBD1 as a possible D gene (5 bases). Sequencing was done on a sample of naive CD4+ T cells from blood. The CDR3, as DNA: TGTGCCTGGGGGTTCATGCGGGGCGGCCAGCCCCAGCATTTT. Amino acids: CAWGFMRGGQPQHF.